This T cell receptor beta chain originates from a study of blood T cells in healthy people across ages. Whole-study results and caveats: It was found that TCR beta diversity correlated strongly with the percentage of naive T cells. As age increased, TCR beta diversity per million T cells fell in a roughly linear fashion.

The CDR3 has 16 amino acids. The germline V gene encodes CDR1 SQVTM and CDR2 ANQGSEA. J was trimmed by 5 bases and V by 3 bases; bases with no gene match: 12. This clonotype showed up just once. The target antigen is unknown. A second PCR of about 7 to 12 cycles used a sample-barcoded 5' primer and a J-beta primer mix. A template-switch adaptor containing 12 random nucleotides labeled each cDNA molecule. TCRdb reprocessed the 5' RACE reads with MiXCR, giving one entry per CDR3 protein. The table has over 1,200,000 distinct CDR3 sequences, approximately 59% seen once. The donors, all healthy, were Caucasians living in Russia, aged roughly 6 to 100.

The chain uses TRBV29-1 and TRBJ2-7, with 11 bases aligning to TRBD1. Sequencing was carried out using blood. The sequence was obtained from a man between 18 and 29 years old in good health. The CDR3 nucleotides are TGCAGCGTTGACAAAACCGGGACAGGGGGAACCGACGAGCAGTACTTC. Translating gives CSVDKTGTGGTDEQYF.